A selection of T cell receptor beta chains follows, all from one sample in a study of Ad26.COV2.S vaccination and SARS-CoV-2 variants. Repertoires were generated with immunoSEQ multiplex PCR, while TCRdb's copy carries only in-frame clones and drops some. The table shows 250,000 or so clones, with 70% to 90% occurring only once. Sequenced here: peripheral blood, sampled in a trial of Ad26.COV2.S vaccine versus placebo. The receptors come from a person between 18 and 60 years old who received the Ad26.COV2.S COVID-19 vaccine or a placebo. Each CDR3 is given with its conserved first and last residue. The D gene is left open where the match is weak. Clone sizes are given selectively: once, few, many, or a class where the clone is expanded.

j_call: TRBJ2-3
d_call: NA
clone_size: NA
v_call: TRBV18
cdr3_nt: TGTGCCAGCTCACCAACTACAGATACGCAGTATTTT
cdr3_aa: CASSPTTDTQYF

j_call: TRBJ2-3
d_call: TRBD1
clone_size: NA
v_call: TRBV5-1
cdr3_nt: TGCGCCAGCAGCCTAGGACAGGGGTTCGCTAGCACAGATACGCAGTATTTT
cdr3_aa: CASSLGQGFASTDTQYF

j_call: TRBJ1-2
d_call: NA
clone_size: NA
v_call: TRBV19
cdr3_nt: TGTGGGTCGAGAAGGGGCCCTGGCTACACCTTC
cdr3_aa: CGSRRGPGYTF

j_call: TRBJ1-2
d_call: NA
clone_size: NA
v_call: TRBV7-8
cdr3_nt: TGTGCCAGCAGCCCCGGGTACGGCTACACCTTC
cdr3_aa: CASSPGYGYTF

j_call: TRBJ2-5
d_call: TRBD1
clone_size: NA
v_call: TRBV11-3
cdr3_nt: TGTGCCAGCAGCTCCCGGACAGGGGATGGTGTGACCCAGTACTTC
cdr3_aa: CASSSRTGDGVTQYF

j_call: TRBJ1-4
d_call: NA
clone_size: NA
v_call: TRBV30
cdr3_nt: TGTGCCTTCCGCGGTTATAATGAAAAACTGTTTTTT
cdr3_aa: CAFRGYNEKLFF

j_call: TRBJ1-1
d_call: NA
clone_size: NA
v_call: TRBV6-5
cdr3_nt: TGTGCCAGCAGTCGGTCAGCCATGGCTGAAGCTTTCTTT
cdr3_aa: CASSRSAMAEAFF

j_call: TRBJ1-4
d_call: NA
clone_size: NA
v_call: TRBV6-2/TRBV6-3
cdr3_nt: TGTGCCAGCAGTTACTCGGGACATCTGGAAAAACTGTTTTTT
cdr3_aa: CASSYSGHLEKLFF

j_call: TRBJ2-5
d_call: TRBD2
clone_size: NA
v_call: TRBV4-2
cdr3_nt: TGTGCCAGCAGCCAAGTCGTCGCTAGCGGGACCGTCCAACAAGAGACCCAGTACTTC
cdr3_aa: CASSQVVASGTVQQETQYF

j_call: TRBJ1-1
d_call: TRBD1
clone_size: NA
v_call: TRBV6-2/TRBV6-3
cdr3_nt: TGTGCCAGCAGTACCCGGGTAGGGGGCTTGGTTCGGAACACTGAAGCTTTCTTT
cdr3_aa: CASSTRVGGLVRNTEAFF

j_call: TRBJ1-2
d_call: TRBD1
clone_size: NA
v_call: TRBV19
cdr3_nt: TGTGCCAGTAGTATAAAGGGACAGGAATACTATGGCTACACCTTC
cdr3_aa: CASSIKGQEYYGYTF

j_call: TRBJ2-5
d_call: NA
clone_size: NA
v_call: TRBV29-1
cdr3_nt: TGCAGCACCCGGGACCCCGAAGAGACCCAGTACTTC
cdr3_aa: CSTRDPEETQYF

j_call: TRBJ2-1
d_call: NA
clone_size: NA
v_call: TRBV9
cdr3_nt: TGTGCCAGCAGCTTAGGGACTGACAATGAGCAGTTCTTC
cdr3_aa: CASSLGTDNEQFF

j_call: TRBJ2-1
d_call: TRBD1
clone_size: NA
v_call: TRBV7-2
cdr3_nt: TGTGCCAGCAGCCTTCGACAGGGGGTCTACAATGAGCAGTTCTTC
cdr3_aa: CASSLRQGVYNEQFF

j_call: TRBJ2-7
d_call: TRBD1
clone_size: NA
v_call: TRBV19
cdr3_nt: TGTGCCAGTAGTCCACATCAGGGGGCCATAAGCGAGCAGTACTTC
cdr3_aa: CASSPHQGAISEQYF

j_call: TRBJ2-6
d_call: TRBD1
clone_size: NA
v_call: TRBV5-1
cdr3_nt: TGCGCCAGCAGCGCAGGACAGGGAACCGCCGGGGCCAACGTCCTGACTTTC
cdr3_aa: CASSAGQGTAGANVLTF

j_call: TRBJ2-1
d_call: TRBD2
clone_size: NA
v_call: TRBV7-3
cdr3_nt: TGTGCCAGCAGCTTAGCCGGGAGGATCAATGAGCAGTTCTTC
cdr3_aa: CASSLAGRINEQFF

j_call: TRBJ2-7
d_call: NA
clone_size: NA
v_call: TRBV15
cdr3_nt: TGTGCCACCAGCAGAGACCCAACTAGGAACGAGCAGTACTTC
cdr3_aa: CATSRDPTRNEQYF

j_call: TRBJ2-1
d_call: NA
clone_size: NA
v_call: TRBV27
cdr3_nt: TGTGCCAGCAGTCTATACAATGAGCAGTTCTTC
cdr3_aa: CASSLYNEQFF

j_call: TRBJ1-1
d_call: TRBD1
clone_size: NA
v_call: TRBV6-2/TRBV6-3
cdr3_nt: TGTGCCAGCAGTTACTCACCGGGACAGCTAAACACTGAAGCTTTCTTT
cdr3_aa: CASSYSPGQLNTEAFF

j_call: TRBJ2-2
d_call: NA
clone_size: once
v_call: TRBV6-5
cdr3_nt: TGTGCCAGCTCCCCTCTGAACACCGGGGAGCTGTTTTTT
cdr3_aa: CASSPLNTGELFF

j_call: TRBJ2-2
d_call: NA
clone_size: NA
v_call: TRBV6-1
cdr3_nt: TGTGCCAGCAGTGATCAGGGTGGATACACCGGGGAGCTGTTTTTT
cdr3_aa: CASSDQGGYTGELFF

j_call: TRBJ2-4
d_call: NA
clone_size: NA
v_call: TRBV3-1/TRBV3-2
cdr3_nt: TGTGCCAGCAGCCAGGAACAGGATCGTTTAGCCAAAAACATTCAGTACTTC
cdr3_aa: CASSQEQDRLAKNIQYF

j_call: TRBJ2-3
d_call: NA
clone_size: NA
v_call: TRBV28
cdr3_nt: TGTGCCAGCATTGGGACCACGACAGATACGCAGTATTTT
cdr3_aa: CASIGTTTDTQYF